This T cell receptor beta chain was identified during a study of blood T cells in healthy people across ages. V was trimmed by 4 bases and J by 4 bases, leaving 15 bases between them. This CDR3 is built from 15 residues. The germline V gene encodes CDR1 SGHRS and CDR2 YFSETQ. Every sample gave at least 6 micrograms of total RNA when it was extracted. Primers used in a second PCR of roughly 6 to 11 cycles were a sample-barcoded 5' primer and a J-beta primer mix. In TCRdb, the 5' RACE reads were re-called with MiXCR into one record per CDR3 protein. This sample has some 690,000 distinct CDR3 sequences; around a fifth occur once, and the top ten carry around a fifth.

This receptor was obtained from a man between 65 and 85 years old in good health. V gene TRBV5-1 combines with J gene TRBJ1-3, with D perhaps matching TRBD1 (5 bases). Material: blood. The CDR3 sequence: CASSIAGTEGNTIYF. The CDR3 nucleotides are TGCGCCAGCAGCATTGCCGGGACGGAGGGAAACACCATATATTTT.